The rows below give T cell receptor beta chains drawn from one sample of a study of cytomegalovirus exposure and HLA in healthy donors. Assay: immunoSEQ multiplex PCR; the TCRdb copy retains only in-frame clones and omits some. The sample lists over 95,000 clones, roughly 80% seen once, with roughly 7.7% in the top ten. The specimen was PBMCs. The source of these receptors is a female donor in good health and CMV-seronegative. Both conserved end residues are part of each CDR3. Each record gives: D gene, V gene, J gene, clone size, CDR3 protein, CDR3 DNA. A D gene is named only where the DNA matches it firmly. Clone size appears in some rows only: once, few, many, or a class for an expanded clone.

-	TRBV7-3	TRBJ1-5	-	CASSQGSNQPQHF	TGTGCCAGCAGCCAGGGAAGTAATCAGCCCCAGCATTTT
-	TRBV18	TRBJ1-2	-	CASSQLSDPGYTF	TGTGCCAGCTCGCAACTCAGCGATCCCGGCTACACCTTC
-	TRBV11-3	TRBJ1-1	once	CASASGGPNTEAFF	TGTGCCAGCGCGTCGGGGGGCCCAAACACTGAAGCTTTCTTT
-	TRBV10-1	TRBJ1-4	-	CASSDGTGVNEKLFF	TGCGCCAGCAGTGATGGTACCGGAGTTAATGAAAAACTGTTTTTT
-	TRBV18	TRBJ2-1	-	CASSPRANEQFF	TGTGCCAGCTCACCACGAGCCAATGAGCAGTTCTTC
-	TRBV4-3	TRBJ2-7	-	CASSLQVVDEQYF	TGCGCCAGCAGCCTCCAGGTAGTCGACGAGCAGTACTTC
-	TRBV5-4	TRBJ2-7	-	CASSGQGLPPYEQYF	TGTGCCAGCAGCGGACAAGGCCTCCCCCCCTACGAGCAGTACTTC
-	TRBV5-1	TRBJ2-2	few	CASSLGGANTGELFF	TGCGCCAGCAGCTTGGGGGGCGCGAACACCGGGGAGCTGTTTTTT
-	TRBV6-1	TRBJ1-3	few	CASSEQGLVGNTIYF	TGTGCCAGCAGTGAACAGGGACTGGTGGGAAACACCATATATTTT
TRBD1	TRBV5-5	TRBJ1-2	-	CASSLRGQGLGYTF	TGTGCCAGCAGCTTGAGGGGACAGGGTCTCGGCTACACCTTC
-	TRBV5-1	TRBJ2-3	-	CASSPPLAWNTDTQYF	TGCGCCAGCAGCCCACCTCTAGCGTGGAACACAGATACGCAGTATTTT
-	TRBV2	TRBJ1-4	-	CASSDSRWNEKLFF	TGTGCCAGCAGTGACTCCCGGTGGAATGAAAAACTGTTTTTT
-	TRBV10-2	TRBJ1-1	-	CASSESFLGPRGTEAFF	TGCGCCAGCAGTGAGAGTTTTTTGGGGCCTAGAGGCACTGAAGCTTTCTTT
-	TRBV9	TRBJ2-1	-	CASSVGSTNEQFF	TGTGCCAGCAGCGTAGGGTCAACCAATGAGCAATTCTTC
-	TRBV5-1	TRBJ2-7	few	CASRVGPRPFYEQYF	TGCGCCAGCAGGGTCGGTCCCAGGCCTTTCTACGAGCAGTACTTC
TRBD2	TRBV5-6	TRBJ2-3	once	CASSLRAGGTDTQYF	TGTGCCAGCAGCTTGAGGGCGGGGGGAACAGATACGCAGTATTTT
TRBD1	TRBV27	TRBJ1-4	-	CASRLTGTGNEKLFF	TGTGCCAGCAGGTTAACCGGGACAGGGAATGAAAAACTGTTTTTT
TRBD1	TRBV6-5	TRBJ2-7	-	CASSYLQGAASYEQYF	TGTGCCAGCAGTTACTTACAGGGGGCGGCCTCCTACGAGCAGTACTTC
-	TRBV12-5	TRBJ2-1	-	CASGPAGGTYNEQFF	TGTGCTAGTGGTCCGGCCGGAGGGACCTACAATGAGCAGTTCTTC
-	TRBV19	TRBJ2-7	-	CASSKPDRTYEQYF	TGTGCCAGTAGTAAGCCGGACAGAACCTACGAGCAGTACTTC
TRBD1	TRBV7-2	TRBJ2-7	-	CASSYSGTGAPYEQYF	TGTGCCAGCAGCTACTCAGGGACAGGGGCCCCCTACGAGCAGTACTTC
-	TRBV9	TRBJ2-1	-	CASSVGGELNEQFF	TGTGCCAGCAGCGTGGGCGGGGAGCTCAATGAGCAGTTCTTC
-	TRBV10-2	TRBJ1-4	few	CASSESFLPQANEKLFF	TGCGCCAGCAGTGAGTCATTTCTACCGCAGGCTAATGAAAAACTGTTTTTT
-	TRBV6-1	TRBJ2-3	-	CASTLIGTDTQYF	TGTGCCAGCACCCTCATCGGGACAGATACGCAGTATTTT
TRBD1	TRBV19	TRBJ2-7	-	CASSPGTGILSYEQYF	TGTGCCAGTAGTCCCGGGACAGGTATTTTGTCCTACGAGCAGTACTTC
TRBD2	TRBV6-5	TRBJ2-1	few	CASSYGTSSYNEQFF	TGTGCCAGCAGCTACGGGACTAGCTCTTACAATGAGCAGTTCTTC
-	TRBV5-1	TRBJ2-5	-	CASSPRNPAGETQYF	TGCGCCAGCAGCCCACGGAACCCGGCGGGAGAGACCCAGTACTTC
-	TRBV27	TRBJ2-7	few	CASSLGRAYEQYF	TGTGCCAGCAGTTTAGGGCGGGCCTACGAGCAGTACTTC
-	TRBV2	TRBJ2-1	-	CASRLAKSEGYNEQFF	TGTGCCAGCAGGTTAGCGAAATCAGAAGGCTACAATGAGCAGTTCTTC
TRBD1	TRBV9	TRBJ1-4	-	CASSFGTGKGHEKLFF	TGTGCCAGCAGCTTCGGGACAGGGAAGGGCCATGAAAAACTGTTTTTT
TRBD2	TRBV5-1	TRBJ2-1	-	CASSLAGGANEQFF	TGCGCCAGCAGCTTGGCGGGGGGGGCCAATGAGCAGTTCTTC
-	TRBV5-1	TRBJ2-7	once	CASSLLAAPDYEQYF	TGCGCCAGCAGCTTGTTAGCGGCGCCAGACTACGAGCAGTACTTC
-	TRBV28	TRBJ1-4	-	CASHSEGTWGEKLFF	TGTGCCAGCCACTCCGAAGGGACATGGGGTGAAAAACTGTTTTTT
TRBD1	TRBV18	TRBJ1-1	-	CASSLGTGGLTEAFF	TGTGCCAGCTCACTTGGGACAGGGGGCCTCACTGAAGCTTTCTTT
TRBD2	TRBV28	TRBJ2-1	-	CASSTRTSGNHNEQFF	TGTGCCAGCAGTACAAGGACTAGCGGGAACCACAATGAGCAGTTCTTC
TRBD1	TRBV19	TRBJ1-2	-	CASSPQRRTGNYGYTF	TGTGCCAGTAGTCCCCAACGAAGGACAGGGAACTATGGCTACACCTTC
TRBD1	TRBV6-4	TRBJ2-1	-	CASSATTGYNEQFF	TGTGCCAGCAGCGCCACGACAGGGTACAATGAGCAGTTCTTC
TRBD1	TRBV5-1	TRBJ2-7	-	CASSLAGTDYYEQYF	TGCGCCAGCAGCTTGGCCGGGACAGATTACTACGAGCAGTACTTC
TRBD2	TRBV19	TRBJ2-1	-	CASSIWSSGEVEQFF	TGTGCCAGTAGTATCTGGTCTAGCGGGGAGGTTGAGCAGTTCTTC
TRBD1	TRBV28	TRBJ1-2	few	CASRGQAYYGYTF	TGTGCCAGCAGGGGACAGGCTTACTATGGCTACACCTTC
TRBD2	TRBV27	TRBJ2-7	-	CASHPWGRAGEQYF	TGTGCCAGCCACCCGTGGGGGAGGGCTGGCGAGCAGTACTTC
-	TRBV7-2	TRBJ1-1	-	CASSLVGGAGTEAFF	TGTGCCAGCAGCTTAGTTGGGGGCGCCGGCACTGAAGCTTTCTTT
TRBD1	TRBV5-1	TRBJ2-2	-	CASRTGGNGELFF	TGCGCCAGCAGGACAGGGGGTAACGGGGAGCTGTTTTTT